Given below is one T cell receptor (beta chain) in context. The CDR3 loop spans 15 amino acids. V was cut by 8 bases and J by 2 bases, with 16 bases left in between. Germline V gives CDR1 SGHNT, CDR2 YENEEA. The data originate from a study of blood T cell repertoires in COVID-19. Overall study: Researchers got acute and convalescent COVID-19 samples from the United States, Italy and Spain. The cDNA or gDNA used as material had been derived from T cells, B-cell-depleted T cells, or PBMCs.

Original analysis: For nucleated cells, counts were estimated from reference gene primer amplification. TCRdb's copy holds only in-frame clones and misses some; the assay was immunoSEQ multiplex PCR. The DNA gave D and trimming, while V, J and clone size come from that table. The repertoire holds roughly 340,000 clones, around 91% seen once, with roughly 3% in the top ten. The chain is built from TRBV11-3 and TRBJ2-1, with D hard to call. The sequenced sample consisted of peripheral blood. The sequence was collected from a woman aged 18-35 years who had recovered from COVID-19. CDR3 loop: CASEPGGLTYNEQFF. CDR3 bases: TGTGCCAGCGAGCCCGGTGGGCTAACCTACAATGAGCAGTTCTTC.